This TCR beta chain was retrieved from a study of T cell responses to AZD1222 COVID-19 vaccine. Overall study context: The study pooled second doses at about 4 or about 12 weeks.

As to this clone: What it binds is not known.

Overall study results and limits: Clonal diversity may have been underestimated, and the donors were mostly white British, with more females than males.

The CDR3 is 12 amino acids. V was cut by 4 bases and J by 5 bases, with 8 bases left in between. Germline CDR1 is MGHRA and CDR2 is YSYEKL. The data were produced by immunoSEQ multiplex PCR, yet TCRdb's version contains in-frame clones alone and is incomplete. Counted here are some 140,000 clones, over 85% occurring once; the ten biggest clones make up roughly 6%. The TCR sequence derives from an adult in good health. J is TRBJ1-2 and V is TRBV4-1, with TRBD1 as a possible D gene (6 bases). The sequencing used peripheral blood, collected on day 0 of AZD1222 vaccination. As DNA, the CDR3 is TGCGCCAGCAGCCCAGGGACATATGGCTACACCTTC. Protein: CASSPGTYGYTF.